This TCR beta chain was documented in a study of blood T cell repertoires in COVID-19. Sequencing used immunoSEQ multiplex PCR; TCRdb keeps in-frame clones, though not all of them. The sample includes about 300,000 clones, about 83% of them seen just once. With 3 bases clipped from V and 1 base from J, the junction kept 6 bases outside the gene matches. The V gene's germline CDR1 is SGHRS and CDR2 YFSETQ. The CDR3 runs to 16 residues. The chain joins TRBV5-1 to TRBJ2-7; 11 nucleotides align to TRBD2. The sample taken for sequencing was peripheral blood. The clonotype originates from a woman between 45 and 60 years old who had recovered from COVID-19. The CDR3 nucleotides are TGCGCCAGCAGCTCCCTGACTAGCGGGGTTTCCTACGAGCAGTACTTC. Protein sequence: CASSSLTSGVSYEQYF.